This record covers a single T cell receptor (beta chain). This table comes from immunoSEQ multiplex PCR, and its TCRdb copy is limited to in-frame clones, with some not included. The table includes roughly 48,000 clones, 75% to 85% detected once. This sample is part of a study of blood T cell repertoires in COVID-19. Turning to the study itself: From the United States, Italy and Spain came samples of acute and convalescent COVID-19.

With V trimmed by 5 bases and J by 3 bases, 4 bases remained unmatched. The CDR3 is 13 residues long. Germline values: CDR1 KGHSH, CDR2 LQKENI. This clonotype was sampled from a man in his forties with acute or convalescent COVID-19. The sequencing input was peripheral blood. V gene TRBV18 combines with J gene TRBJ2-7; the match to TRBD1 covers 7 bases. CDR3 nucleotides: TGTGCCAGCTCAGAGACAGGGCTCTACGAGCAGTACTTC. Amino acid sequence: CASSETGLYEQYF. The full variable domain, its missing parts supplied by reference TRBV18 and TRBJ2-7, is NAGVMQNPRHLVRRRGQEARLRCSPMKGHSHVYWYRQLPEEGLKFMVYLQKENIIDESGMPKERFSAEFPKEGPSILRIQQVVRGDSAAYFCASSETGLYEQYFGPGTRLTVT.